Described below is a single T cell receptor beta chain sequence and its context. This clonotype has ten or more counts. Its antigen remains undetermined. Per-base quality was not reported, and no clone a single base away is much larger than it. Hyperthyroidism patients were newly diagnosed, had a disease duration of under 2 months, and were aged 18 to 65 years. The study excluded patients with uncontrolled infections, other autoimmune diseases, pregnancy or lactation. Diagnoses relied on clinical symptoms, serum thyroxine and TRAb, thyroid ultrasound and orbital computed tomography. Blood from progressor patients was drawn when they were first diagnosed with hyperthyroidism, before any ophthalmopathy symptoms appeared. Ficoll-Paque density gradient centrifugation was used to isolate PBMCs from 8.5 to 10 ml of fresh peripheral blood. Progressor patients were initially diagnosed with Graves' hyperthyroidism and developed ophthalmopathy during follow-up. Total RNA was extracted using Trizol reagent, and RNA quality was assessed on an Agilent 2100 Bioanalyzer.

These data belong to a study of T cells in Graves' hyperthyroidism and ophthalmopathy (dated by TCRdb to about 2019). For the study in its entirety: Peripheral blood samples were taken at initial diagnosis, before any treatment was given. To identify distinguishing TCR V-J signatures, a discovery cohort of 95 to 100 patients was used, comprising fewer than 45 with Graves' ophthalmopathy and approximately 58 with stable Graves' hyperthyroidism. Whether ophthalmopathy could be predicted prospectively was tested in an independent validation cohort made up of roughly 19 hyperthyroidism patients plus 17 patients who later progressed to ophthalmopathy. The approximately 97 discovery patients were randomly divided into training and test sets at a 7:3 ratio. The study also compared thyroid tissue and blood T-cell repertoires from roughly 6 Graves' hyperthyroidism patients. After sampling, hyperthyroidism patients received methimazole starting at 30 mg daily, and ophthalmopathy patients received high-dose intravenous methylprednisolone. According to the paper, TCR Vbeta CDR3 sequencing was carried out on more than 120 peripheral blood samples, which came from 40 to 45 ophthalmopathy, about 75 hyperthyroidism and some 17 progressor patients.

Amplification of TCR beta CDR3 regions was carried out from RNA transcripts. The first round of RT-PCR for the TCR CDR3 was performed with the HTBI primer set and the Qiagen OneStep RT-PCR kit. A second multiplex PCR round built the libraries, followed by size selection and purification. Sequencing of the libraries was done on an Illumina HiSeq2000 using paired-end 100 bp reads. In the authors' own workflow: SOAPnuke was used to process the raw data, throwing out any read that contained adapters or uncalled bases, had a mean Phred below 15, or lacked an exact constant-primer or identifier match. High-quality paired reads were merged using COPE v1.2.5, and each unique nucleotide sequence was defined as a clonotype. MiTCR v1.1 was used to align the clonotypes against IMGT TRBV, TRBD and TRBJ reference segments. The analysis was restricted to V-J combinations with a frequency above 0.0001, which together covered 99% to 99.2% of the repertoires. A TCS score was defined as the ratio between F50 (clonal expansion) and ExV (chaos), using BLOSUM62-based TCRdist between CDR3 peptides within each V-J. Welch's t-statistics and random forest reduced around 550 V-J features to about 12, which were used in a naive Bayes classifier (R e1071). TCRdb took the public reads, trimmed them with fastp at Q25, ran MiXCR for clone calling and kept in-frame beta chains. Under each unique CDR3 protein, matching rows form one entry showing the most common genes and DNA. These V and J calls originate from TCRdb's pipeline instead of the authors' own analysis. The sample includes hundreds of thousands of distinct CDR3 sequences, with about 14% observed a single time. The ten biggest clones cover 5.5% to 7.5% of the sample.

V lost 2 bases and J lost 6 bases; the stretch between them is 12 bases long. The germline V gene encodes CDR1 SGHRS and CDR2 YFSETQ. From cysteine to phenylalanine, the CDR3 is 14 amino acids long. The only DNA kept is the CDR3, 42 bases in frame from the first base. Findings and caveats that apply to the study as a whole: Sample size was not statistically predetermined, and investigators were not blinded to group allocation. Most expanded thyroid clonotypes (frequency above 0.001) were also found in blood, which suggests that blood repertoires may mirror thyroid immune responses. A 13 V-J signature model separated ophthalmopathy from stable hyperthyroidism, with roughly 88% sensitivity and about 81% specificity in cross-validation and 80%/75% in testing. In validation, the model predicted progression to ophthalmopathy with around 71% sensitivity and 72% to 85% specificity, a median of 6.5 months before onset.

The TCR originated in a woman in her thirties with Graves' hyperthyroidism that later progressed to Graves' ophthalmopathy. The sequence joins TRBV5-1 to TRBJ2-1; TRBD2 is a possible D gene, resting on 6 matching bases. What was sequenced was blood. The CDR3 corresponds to CASSFLLGGNEQFF. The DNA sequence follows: TGCGCCAGCAGCTTCCTACTGGGGGGCAATGAGCAGTTCTTC.